This T cell receptor beta chain was sequenced during a study of OX40 agonist ivuxolimab in advanced cancers. V lost 7 bases and J lost 7; bases outside the gene matches: 8. Germline assignment: CDR1 SNHLY and CDR2 FYNNEI. This CDR3 contains 13 residues. Peripheral blood came from all dose cohorts at three timepoints. Study results and limitations: No antigen was identified for the clonally expanded peripheral T cells. Normalized T-cell clonal expansion was also low in a subset of nonresponders.

As for this clone: Its cognate antigen is unknown.

The data were produced by immunoSEQ multiplex PCR, yet TCRdb's version contains in-frame clones alone and is incomplete. This sample has some 55,000 clones, with less than 85% found just once. This clonotype was obtained from an adult with an advanced solid tumor such as melanoma, head and neck, liver or kidney cancer. Specimen: CD4+ or CD8+ T cells sorted from blood, collected in a trial of the OX40 agonist ivuxolimab. The chain links TRBV2 to TRBJ2-3; TRBD2 matches at 7 bases. The CDR3 DNA follows: TGTGCCAGCACCTTTACCGGGAGGAATACGCAGTATTTT. It is translated as CASTFTGRNTQYF.